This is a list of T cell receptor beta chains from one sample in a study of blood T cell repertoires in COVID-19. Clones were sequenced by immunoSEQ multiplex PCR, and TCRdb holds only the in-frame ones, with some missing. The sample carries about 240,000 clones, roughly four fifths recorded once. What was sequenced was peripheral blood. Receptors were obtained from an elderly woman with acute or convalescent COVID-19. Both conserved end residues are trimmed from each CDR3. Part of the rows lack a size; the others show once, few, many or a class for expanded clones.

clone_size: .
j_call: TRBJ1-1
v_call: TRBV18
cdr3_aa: ASSPRGTANTEAF

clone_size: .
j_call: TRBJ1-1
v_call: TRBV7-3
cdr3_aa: ASSPGQGFTEAF

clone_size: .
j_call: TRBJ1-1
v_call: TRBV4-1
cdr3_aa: ASSQDSGTVVSHYTEAF

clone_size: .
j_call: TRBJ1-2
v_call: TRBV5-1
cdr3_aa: ASSLGTGPYGYT

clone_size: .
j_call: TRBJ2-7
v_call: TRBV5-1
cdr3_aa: ATSAGGGVSEQY

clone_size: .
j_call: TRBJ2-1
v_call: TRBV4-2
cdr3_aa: ASSRPDRNNEQF

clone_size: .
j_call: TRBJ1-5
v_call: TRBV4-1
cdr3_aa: ASSQAAQQGPQH

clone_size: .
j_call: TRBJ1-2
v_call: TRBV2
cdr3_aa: ASSAGQGALGYT

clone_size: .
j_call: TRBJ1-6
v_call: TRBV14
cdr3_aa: ASSQMAAYNSPLH

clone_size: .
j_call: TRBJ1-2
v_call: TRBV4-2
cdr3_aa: ASSQEGGSGRYGYT

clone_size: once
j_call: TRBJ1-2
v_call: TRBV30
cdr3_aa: AWSVGTGRGYT

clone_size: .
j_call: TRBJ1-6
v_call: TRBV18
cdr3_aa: ASSPMTGDSPLH

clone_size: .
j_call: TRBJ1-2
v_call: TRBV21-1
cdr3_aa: ATPGSPYGYT

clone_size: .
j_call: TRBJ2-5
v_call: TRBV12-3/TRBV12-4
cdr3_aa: ASSLRETQY

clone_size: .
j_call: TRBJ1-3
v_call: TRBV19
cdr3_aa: ASSTPGQRSGNTIY

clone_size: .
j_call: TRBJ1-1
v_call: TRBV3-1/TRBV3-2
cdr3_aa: ASSRGTAIEAF

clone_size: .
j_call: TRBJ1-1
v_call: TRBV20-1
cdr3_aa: SPGEAF

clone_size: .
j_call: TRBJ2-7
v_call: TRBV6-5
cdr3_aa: ASSYSESGGTYEQY

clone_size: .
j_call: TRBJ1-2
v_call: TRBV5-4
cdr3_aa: ASSERATGGVWVYGYT

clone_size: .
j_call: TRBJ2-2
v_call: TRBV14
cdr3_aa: ASSHGGGRITGELF

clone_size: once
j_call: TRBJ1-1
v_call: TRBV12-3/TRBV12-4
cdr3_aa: ASSLTLNTEAF

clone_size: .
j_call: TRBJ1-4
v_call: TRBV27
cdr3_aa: ASRANVGEKLF

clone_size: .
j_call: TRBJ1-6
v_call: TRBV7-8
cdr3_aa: ASSWTGDSPLH

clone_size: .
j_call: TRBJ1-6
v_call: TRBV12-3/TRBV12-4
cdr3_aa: ASSLGGNSPLH

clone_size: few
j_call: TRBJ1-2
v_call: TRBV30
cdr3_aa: AWSVTRTGGSYGYT

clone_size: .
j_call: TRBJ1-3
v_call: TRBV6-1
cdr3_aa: ASSETGNTIY

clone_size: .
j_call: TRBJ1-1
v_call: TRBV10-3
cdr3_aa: AISELQGAEAF

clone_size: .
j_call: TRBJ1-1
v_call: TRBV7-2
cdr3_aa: ASSLDSGGLNTEAF

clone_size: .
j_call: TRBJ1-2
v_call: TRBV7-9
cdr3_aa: ASSRTGSQNYGYT

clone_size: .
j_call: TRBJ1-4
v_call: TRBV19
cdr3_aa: ASHRDRSTNEKLF

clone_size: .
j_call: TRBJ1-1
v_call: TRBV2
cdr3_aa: ASSGQGLRNTEAF

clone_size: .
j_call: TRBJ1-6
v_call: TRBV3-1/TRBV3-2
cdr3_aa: ASSRRTANSPLH

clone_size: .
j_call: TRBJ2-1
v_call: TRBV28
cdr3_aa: ASSKSGGAYNEQF

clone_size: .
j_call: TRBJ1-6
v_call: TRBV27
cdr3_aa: ASSVRGGGSNSPLH

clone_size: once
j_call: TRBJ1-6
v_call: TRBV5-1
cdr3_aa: ASSLGRVGDSPLH

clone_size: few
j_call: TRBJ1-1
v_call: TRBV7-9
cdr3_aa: ASSFRENTEAF

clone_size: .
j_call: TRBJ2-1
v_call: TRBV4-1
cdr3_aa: ASSRGGAGNEQF

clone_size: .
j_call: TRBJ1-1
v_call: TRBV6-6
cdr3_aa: ASSYAGSHTEAF

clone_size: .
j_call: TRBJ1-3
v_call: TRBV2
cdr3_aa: ASSEQGRNSGNTIY

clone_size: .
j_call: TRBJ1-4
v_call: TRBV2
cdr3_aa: ASSRQGLGEKLF

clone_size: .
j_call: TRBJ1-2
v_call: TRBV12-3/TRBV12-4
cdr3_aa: ASSLAGATGYT